This T cell receptor (beta chain) was captured by sequencing in a study of cytomegalovirus exposure and HLA in healthy donors. The wider study: Inside one of the first data releases sat around 86 million unique TCRs taken from HLA-typed donors. Ancestry clustering placed 81% of under 450 genotyped donors in the Caucasian-associated cluster. Study observations and caveats: Researchers reported that a few CMV-associated chains were confirmed in vitro as CMV antigen-specific. In a later analysis, DRB1 alleles had the most associated TCRs; HLA-C alleles the fewest.

About this clone: Its matching antigen is unknown.

The CDR3 is made up of 17 amino acids. With 2 bases clipped from V and 7 bases from J, the junction kept 14 bases outside the gene matches. CDR1 and CDR2 from the germline V gene are LGHNT and FRNRAP. Primers for the PCR totalled 60 Vbeta and 13 Jbeta. Using immunoSEQ multiplex PCR, the repertoire was profiled, and TCRdb retains in-frame clones only, with some absent. Its listing shows 25,000 to 30,000 clones. The sample consisted of PBMCs. The V call is TRBV12-5, the J call TRBJ2-3, with TRBD1 identical over 8 bases. This TCR derives from a man under 40 in good health and CMV-seronegative. The DNA of the CDR3 is TGTGCTAGTGGTTTGCAACAGGGGGTTTACGCCCCGCATACGCAGTATTTT. Amino acid sequence: CASGLQQGVYAPHTQYF. Full variable domain (rest looked up from reference TRBV12-5 and TRBJ2-3): DARVTQTPRHKVTEMGQEVTMRCQPILGHNTVFWYRQTMMQGLELLAYFRNRAPLDDSGMPKDRFSAEMPDATLATLKIQPSEPRDSAVYFCASGLQQGVYAPHTQYFGPGTRLTVL.